The TCR beta chain under discussion was sequenced for a study of T cells in Graves' hyperthyroidism and ophthalmopathy (dated by TCRdb to about 2019). In terms of the full investigation: Peripheral blood was collected at initial diagnosis, before any treatment. Following sampling, methimazole starting at 30 mg daily was given to hyperthyroidism patients, and high-dose intravenous methylprednisolone was given to ophthalmopathy patients. According to the paper, TCR Vbeta CDR3 sequencing was carried out on some 140 peripheral blood samples, which came from under 50 ophthalmopathy, some 73 hyperthyroidism and some 17 progressor patients. For training and testing, the 100 or so patients in the discovery cohort were randomly divided in a 7:3 ratio. In several Graves' hyperthyroidism patients, the study also compared T-cell repertoires from thyroid tissue with T-cell repertoires from blood. To identify distinguishing TCR V-J signatures, a discovery cohort of some 99 patients was used, comprising fewer than 45 with Graves' ophthalmopathy and 55 to 65 with stable Graves' hyperthyroidism. An independent validation cohort of 18 to 20 hyperthyroidism patients and 15 or so patients who later progressed to ophthalmopathy tested prospective prediction of ophthalmopathy.

Sequences DFQATT (CDR1) and SNEGSKA (CDR2) are obtained from the germline V gene (reference sequence). V is pared back by 3 bases and J by 2 bases, with 10 bases lying between the germline termini. The CDR3 measures 13 amino acids from cysteine to phenylalanine. Just the 39-base CDR3 DNA is kept, in frame starting at base 1. Moderately to severely active disease, a Clinical Activity Score of at least 3, a NOSPECS grade of at least 4, and a duration under 3 months were present in ophthalmopathy patients. Exclusion was applied to patients with uncontrolled infections, other autoimmune diseases, pregnancy or lactation. Diagnoses relied on clinical symptoms, serum thyroxine and TRAb, thyroid ultrasound and orbital computed tomography. PBMCs were isolated from 10 ml of fresh peripheral blood by Ficoll-Paque density gradient centrifugation. Total RNA was extracted with Trizol reagent, and quality was checked on an Agilent 2100 Bioanalyzer.

TCR beta CDR3 regions were amplified from RNA transcripts. For the first round of RT-PCR on the TCR CDR3, the HTBI primer set was used together with the Qiagen OneStep RT-PCR kit. A second multiplex PCR round built the libraries, followed by size selection and purification. Paired-end sequencing of the libraries was performed with 100 bp reads on an Illumina HiSeq2000. The original methods were these. SOAPnuke was used to process the raw data, throwing out any read that contained adapters or uncalled bases, had a mean Phred below 15, or lacked an exact constant-primer or identifier match. COPE v1.2.5 was used to merge the high-quality paired reads, and each unique nucleotide sequence was defined as a clonotype. Clonotypes were aligned to IMGT TRBV, TRBD and TRBJ reference segments using MiTCR v1.1. The analysis was restricted to V-J combinations with a frequency above 0.0001, which together covered 99.2% of the repertoires. The TCS score was defined as F50 (clonal expansion) divided by E x V (chaos), with BLOSUM62-based TCRdist calculated between CDR3 peptides within each V-J. Welch's t-statistics and random forest reduced around 510 V-J features to around 14, which were used in a naive Bayes classifier (R e1071). TCRdb reanalyzed the raw reads on its own, using fastp at Q25 for trimming and MiXCR for clone calling, and kept in-frame beta chains. Each entry merges the rows of one CDR3 protein and shows their most common DNA and genes. The V and J calls and clone size are TCRdb's, not the authors'. This sample is represented by some 500,000 distinct CDR3 sequences; 16% of them were singletons. The top ten hold approximately 32% of the sample.

This clonotype was detected only a few times. Its cognate antigen has yet to be identified. No much larger clonotype is one base removed from it; base qualities were not supplied. On the study overall, not on this receptor specifically: Most expanded thyroid clonotypes (frequency above 0.001) were also found in blood, which suggests that blood repertoires may mirror thyroid immune responses. In validation, progression to ophthalmopathy was predicted by the model with 70% to 71% sensitivity and approximately 78% specificity, a median of about 6 months before onset. No statistical method was used to fix the sample size in advance, and group allocation was not hidden from the investigators. Ophthalmopathy was separated from stable hyperthyroidism by a 13 V-J signature model, with approximately 85% sensitivity and about 84% specificity obtained in cross-validation and 80%/75% obtained in testing.

The chain uses TRBV20-1 and TRBJ2-5; the D gene cannot be resolved reliably. The source material was blood. The receptor was isolated from a woman between 25 and 40 years old with Graves' ophthalmopathy. The DNA reads as follows: TGCAGTGCTAGGGCGGTGTATCAAGAGACCCAGTACTTC. Translation gives CSARAVYQETQYF.